These 5 T cell receptor beta chains were sequenced from one sample in a study of blood T cell repertoires in COVID-19. Sequenced by immunoSEQ multiplex PCR; TCRdb stores in-frame clones only, minus some. This sample carries around 270,000 clones, about 89% of them seen once, and the ten largest clones take approximately 0.84%. The sequenced sample consisted of peripheral blood. All receptors come from a man aged 30 to 45 with acute or convalescent COVID-19.

This chain links TRBV7-2 with TRBJ2-1, with 9 bases aligning to TRBD2. Germline loops: CDR1 SGHTA, CDR2 FQGNSA. J gave up 7 bases and V 4 bases, and 8 bases lay outside the gene matches. This CDR3 is 15 amino acids long. CDR3 sequence: CASSSSSGILNEQFF. The CDR3 DNA sequence: TGTGCCAGCAGCTCCTCTAGCGGGATTTTGAATGAGCAGTTCTTC.

The V and J genes are TRBV9 and TRBJ2-6, with TRBD2 matching over 14 bases. CDR3 length: 17 amino acids. The trim removed 7 bases at V and 0 bases at J, leaving 3 bases unmatched. Germline V gene lookup returns CDR1 SGDLS and CDR2 YYNGEE. The CDR3 spells CASGLAGGNSGANVLTF. The CDR3 bases are TGTGCCAGCGGACTAGCGGGGGGCAACTCTGGGGCCAACGTCCTGACTTTC. The variable domain in full, completed from reference TRBV9 and TRBJ2-6, reads DSGVTQTPKHLITATGQRVTLRCSPRSGDLSVYWYQQSLDQGLQFLIQYYNGEERAKGNILERFSAQQFPDLHSELNLSSLELGDSALYFCASGLAGGNSGANVLTFGAGSRLTVL.

The genes are TRBV30 and TRBJ2-1; 8 bases align to TRBD2. J gave up 8 bases and V 0 bases, and 9 bases lay outside the gene matches. This CDR3 has 15 residues. Germline CDR1 GTSNPN, CDR2 SVGIG (reference sequence). The DNA for the CDR3 is TGTGCCTGGAGTGTAGGGACTAGTAAGTCCGATGAGCAGTTCTTC. Protein product: CAWSVGTSKSDEQFF.

The genes are TRBV19 and TRBJ1-2; 9 bases line up with TRBD1. The junction had 12 bases not matched to a gene; V was cut back by 9 bases and J by 4 bases. From germline, CDR1 is LNHDA and CDR2 SQIVND (reference sequence). The CDR3 extends over 15 amino acids. CDR3 amino acids: CASKTGTGFAYGYTF. CDR3 nucleotide sequence: TGTGCCAGCAAGACCGGGACAGGGTTCGCCTATGGCTACACCTTC.

The V and J genes are TRBV23-1 and TRBJ2-7; D ambiguous. TRBV23-1 is given ORF status, its function remaining uncertain. The CDR3 runs to 13 residues. Between the trimmed V and J ends, which lost 6 bases and 3 bases, there was a span of 12 bases. The CDR3 DNA is TGCGCCAGCAGCCGAATAGGAGTCTACGAGCAGTACTTC. Translation: CASSRIGVYEQYF.